This T cell receptor beta chain is from a study of blood T cell repertoires in COVID-19. Study in general: Collection of acute and convalescent COVID-19 samples took place in the United States, Italy and Spain.

All enrollees were roughly 18 to 89 years old and from under 25 US areas. Recovery meant two consecutive negative NP/OP PCR tests, professional clearance, or resolved symptoms. Original processing methods: Nucleated cell counts were estimated from reference gene primer amplification. Sequencing used immunoSEQ multiplex PCR; TCRdb keeps in-frame clones, though not all of them. Clone size and V and J calls were adopted from that table, with D and trimming inferred from the DNA. The repertoire consists of around 300,000 clones, with around 91% occurring once and the leading ten covering 2% to 2.5%. The CDR3 sequence is 13 residues long. The V end lost 5 bases, the J end lost 8 bases, and 15 bases lay between the germline ends. CDR1 is MNHEY, CDR2 SMNVEV, per germline (reference sequence).

This chain links TRBV27 with TRBJ1-2; D perhaps matches TRBD1 (6 bases). The TCR comes from a woman between 18 and 30 years old who had recovered from COVID-19. The material sequenced was PBMCs or T cells enriched from blood (not recorded which). The CDR3 DNA reads TGTGCCAGCAGTCGCACTCCGAGGGGGGGCTACACCTTC. Translated: CASSRTPRGGYTF.